The 30 T cell receptor beta chains presented below share a single source sample, sequenced in a study of blood T cell repertoires in COVID-19. Some clones are missing from TCRdb's copy, which holds only in-frame ones; the method was immunoSEQ multiplex PCR. This sample carries over 250,000 clones, 88% of them seen once, and the ten largest clones take about 3%. The sequenced sample was PBMCs or T cells enriched from blood (not recorded which). Receptor source: a woman between 45 and 60 years old who had recovered from COVID-19.

This chain joins TRBV29-1 and TRBJ1-2; 11 bases are a match to TRBD1. V trimming: 6 bases; J trimming: 4 bases; junction bases outside the gene matches: 7. CDR1 and CDR2 (germline): SQVTM, ANQGSEA. The CDR3 covers 14 residues. CDR3 DNA sequence: TGCAGCGTGGAGGACAGGGGGCTACGCTATGGCTACACCTTC. The encoded protein is CSVEDRGLRYGYTF.

The V and J genes are TRBV6-2 or TRBV6-3 and TRBJ2-1; 7 nucleotides align to TRBD2. Germline V lookup: CDR1 MNHEY, CDR2 SVGEGT. The V segment lost 2 bases and the J segment 2 bases; nucleotides outside the gene matches: 3. The CDR3 contains 15 residues. CDR3 sequence reads: CASSYRDYTYNEQFF. DNA of the CDR3: TGTGCCAGCAGTTACCGGGACTACACCTACAATGAGCAGTTCTTC.

The chain is built from TRBV2 and TRBJ2-1, with 7 nucleotides matching TRBD2. This CDR3 has 12 amino acids. Per germline, CDR1 SNHLY and CDR2 FYNNEI. After removal of 6 bases from V and 7 bases from J, the junction contained 3 bases not matched to a gene. CDR3 sequence: CASRTSPNEQFF. The DNA for the CDR3 is TGTGCCAGCAGGACTAGCCCGAATGAGCAGTTCTTC.

The V and J genes are TRBV7-9 and TRBJ1-2, with D uncertain. The germline CDR1 and CDR2 sequences are SEHNR and FQNEAQ (reference sequence). The V end lost 1 base, the J end lost 3 bases, and 3 bases lay between the germline ends. CDR3 length: 12 amino acids. The CDR3 sequence is CASSLGDYGYTF. DNA for the CDR3: TGTGCCAGCAGCTTAGGCGACTATGGCTACACCTTC.

The chain has TRBV27 and TRBJ2-3, with 10 bases matching TRBD2. The CDR3 contains 18 residues. V gave up 2 bases and J gave up 2 bases; unmatched junction bases: 10. Germline V gene lookup returns CDR1 MNHEY and CDR2 SMNVEV (reference sequence). CDR3 bases: TGTGCCAGCAGTTTAAATGGACTAGCGGTACAAGACACAGATACGCAGTATTTT. Its protein is CASSLNGLAVQDTDTQYF.

This clone showed up just once. V is TRBV3-1 (or the pseudogene TRBV3-2) and J is TRBJ1-5; tentative D call: TRBD1 (6 bases). Germline V gene data show CDR1 as LGHDT and CDR2 as YNNKEL (reference sequence). The CDR3 loop spans 15 amino acids. The V gene lost 4 bases and the J gene lost 6 bases, with 16 bases spanning the gap. CDR3 amino acids: CASSLRGGGGQPQHF. The CDR3 bases are TGTGCCAGCAGCCTCAGGGGAGGGGGAGGTCAGCCCCAGCATTTT.

The gene calls are TRBV28 and TRBJ1-1, with 8 bases identical to TRBD1. The CDR3 is 16 amino acids. Per the germline V gene, CDR1 is MDHEN and CDR2 is SYDVKM. J gave up 4 bases and V 6 bases, and 13 bases lay outside the gene matches. CDR3 bases: TGTGCCAGCAGATCTCCCCTTCAGGGGGCGGGCACTGAAGCTTTCTTT. Its translation is CASRSPLQGAGTEAFF.

The chain combines TRBV18 with TRBJ1-2; 9 bases match TRBD1. Germline V gene lookup returns CDR1 KGHSH and CDR2 LQKENI. This CDR3 has 15 residues. Trimming removed 0 bases from V and 4 bases from J; junction bases left unmatched: 3. This CDR3 is CASSPPGQGGYGYTF. DNA for the CDR3: TGTGCCAGCTCACCACCGGGACAGGGAGGCTATGGCTACACCTTC.

This chain joins TRBV3-1 (or the pseudogene TRBV3-2) and TRBJ1-1, with D hard to call. The V gene's germline CDR1 is LGHDT and CDR2 YNNKEL (reference sequence). Between the trimmed V and J ends, which lost 5 bases and 4 bases, there was a span of 17 bases. CDR3 length: 15 residues. CDR3 loop: CASSDTPTTSTEAFF. CDR3 in DNA: TGTGCCAGCAGCGACACCCCGACAACTAGCACTGAAGCTTTCTTT.

The chain joins TRBV11-2 to TRBJ1-6; D call uncertain. Trimming took 4 bases from V and 7 from J, leaving 11 bases between them. The CDR3 length is 14 residues. Germline CDR1 is SGHAT and CDR2 is FQNNGV. CDR3 sequence reads: CASSSGAGNSPLHF. CDR3 sequence (DNA): TGTGCCAGCAGCTCGGGAGCGGGCAATTCACCCCTCCACTTT.

The chain combines TRBV5-1 with TRBJ2-2; a possible D gene is TRBD1 (6 bases). Trimming cost V 6 bases and J 6 bases, with 15 bases left between them. The CDR3 has 14 residues. Germline V gives CDR1 SGHRS, CDR2 YFSETQ. CDR3 loop: CASNNGGRAGELFF. CDR3 DNA sequence: TGCGCCAGCAATAATGGGGGCCGGGCCGGGGAGCTGTTTTTT.

The chain combines TRBV6-5 with TRBJ1-2, with 8 bases lining up with TRBD1. J was trimmed by 6 bases and V by 3 bases; bases with no gene match: 3. The CDR3 is 13 amino acids. Germline CDR1 and CDR2: MNHEY and SVGAGI. The CDR3 sequence is CASSYGQGNGYTF. The CDR3 DNA follows: TGTGCCAGCAGTTATGGACAGGGTAATGGCTACACCTTC.

This clone was observed a handful of times. The CDR3 protein is CASSQDGGGRPLYNEQFF. In nucleotides, the CDR3 is TGCGCCAGCAGCCAAGATGGAGGCGGGAGGCCCTTGTACAATGAGCAGTTCTTC. V gene TRBV4-1 combines with J gene TRBJ2-1, with TRBD2 matching 8 bases. This CDR3 has 18 residues. The V segment lost 0 bases and the J segment 4 bases; nucleotides outside the gene matches: 11. CDR1 MGHRA and CDR2 YSYEKL come from the germline V gene.

The chain couples TRBV11-3 to TRBJ2-2, with unresolved D. The CDR3 runs to 13 residues. Trimming took 3 bases from V and 6 from J, leaving 8 bases between them. Germline CDR1 is SGHNT and CDR2 is YENEEA. For the CDR3, the DNA is TGTGCCAGCAGCTTGACTCCGTCCGGGGAGCTGTTTTTT. The encoded protein is CASSLTPSGELFF.

The chain joins TRBV14 to TRBJ1-2, with a tentative D call TRBD1 (6 bases). V lost 4 bases, J lost 2 bases, and 8 bases lay in between. The CDR3 extends over 13 amino acids. Germline-derived CDR1 and CDR2 are SGHDN and FVKESK. CDR3 DNA: TGTGCCAGCAGCCCCGACAGGAACTATGGCTACACCTTC. Its protein product is CASSPDRNYGYTF.

J is TRBJ1-3 and V is TRBV7-2; D not certain. The CDR3 runs to 15 residues. Trimming removed 5 bases from V and 0 bases from J, with 11 bases in between. Germline V gives CDR1 SGHTA, CDR2 FQGNSA. CDR3 nucleotides: TGTGCCAGCAGCACCAGGCTGAGCTCTGGAAACACCATATATTTT. Its translation is CASSTRLSSGNTIYF.

The CDR3 loop reads CASSQYRYQETQYF. The CDR3 region has the DNA TGTGCCAGCAGCCAATACAGGTACCAAGAGACCCAGTACTTC. The J gene is TRBJ2-5, the V gene TRBV5-4; a weak D match, TRBD1 (5 bases). Germline CDR1 is SGHNT and CDR2 is YYREEE (reference sequence). The CDR3 spans 14 residues. V was trimmed by 4 bases and J by 0 bases, leaving 10 bases between them.

V gene TRBV29-1 combines with J gene TRBJ1-6; TRBD1 matches at 8 bases. The CDR3 loop spans 13 amino acids. The ends lost 6 bases at V and 7 bases at J; junction bases unmatched: 5. CDR1 is SQVTM and CDR2 is ANQGSEA in the germline V gene. CDR3 loop: CSVRGQGNSPLHF. CDR3 nucleotide sequence: TGCAGCGTACGAGGACAGGGAAATTCACCCCTCCACTTT.

The chain carries TRBV7-2 and TRBJ1-3; D is possibly TRBD1 (5 bases). This CDR3 spans 16 amino acids. Germline assignment: CDR1 SGHTA and CDR2 FQGNSA. Between the trimmed V and J ends, which lost 4 bases and 1 base, there was a span of 14 bases. The CDR3 DNA sequence: TGTGCCAGCAGCTGGGGGGACTTGAGGTCTGGAAACACCATATATTTT. It is translated as CASSWGDLRSGNTIYF.

The chain employs TRBV25-1 and TRBJ1-2; TRBD1 matches at 10 bases. The CDR3 runs to 15 residues. CDR1 is MGHDK and CDR2 is SYGVNS in the germline V gene. Germline trimming cut 7 bases from V and 8 bases from J; bases unmatched to any gene: 13. CDR3 amino acids: CASIGRDRGSGGYTF. DNA of the CDR3: TGTGCCAGCATCGGCCGGGACAGGGGTTCTGGAGGCTACACCTTC.

This chain connects TRBV27 to TRBJ2-7; TRBD1 might be the D (5 bases). Germline V CDR1 and CDR2: MNHEY, SMNVEV (reference sequence). Trimming cost V 3 bases and J 3 bases, with 9 bases left between them. The CDR3 extends over 13 amino acids. CDR3 sequence (DNA): TGTGCCAGCAGTTTCTTTCAGGGCTACGAGCAGTACTTC. Its translation: CASSFFQGYEQYF.

The chain carries TRBV9 and TRBJ1-5; no clear D. CDR1 is SGDLS, CDR2 YYNGEE, per germline. The CDR3 sequence is 14 residues long. V was cut by 0 bases and J by 2 bases, with 6 bases left in between. The CDR3 nucleotides read TGTGCCAGCAGCGTAGATTCAGGCAATCAGCCCCAGCATTTT. Amino acids: CASSVDSGNQPQHF.

The chain employs TRBV6-6 and TRBJ2-7; 8 nucleotides agree with TRBD1. The CDR3 contains 15 residues. V lost 5 bases and J lost 0; bases outside the gene matches: 6. Germline CDR1 and CDR2: MNHNY and SVGAGI (reference sequence). CDR3 sequence: CASSARTGSSYEQYF. The CDR3 nucleotides read TGTGCCAGCAGTGCGAGGACAGGGAGCTCCTACGAGCAGTACTTC.

The CDR3 bases are TGTGCCAGCAGCTTATCCAGGGTAGCAGACTATGGCTACACCTTC. This encodes CASSLSRVADYGYTF. The V and J genes are TRBV7-2 and TRBJ1-2; D may be TRBD1 (5 bases). Germline V gene sequence: CDR1 SGHTA, CDR2 FQGNSA. The V end was cut by 2 bases, the J end by 3 bases, with 13 bases between. The CDR3 runs to 15 residues.

The V and J genes are TRBV7-2 and TRBJ1-2; D unresolved. CDR3 size: 14 residues. Trimming pared 5 bases from V and 2 bases from J, leaving 12 bases between. Germline values: CDR1 SGHTA, CDR2 FQGNSA. The CDR3 here is CASSPVGVNYGYTF. The CDR3 nucleotides are TGTGCCAGCAGCCCGGTCGGGGTAAACTATGGCTACACCTTC. Drawing the rest from reference TRBV7-2 and TRBJ1-2, the complete variable domain is GAGVSQSPSNKVTEKGKDVELRCDPISGHTALYWYRQSLGQGLEFLIYFQGNSAPDKSGLPSDRFSAERTGGSVSTLTIQRTQQEDSAVYLCASSPVGVNYGYTFGSGTRLTVV.

V and J are TRBV4-3 and TRBJ2-7, with D maybe TRBD2 (5 bases). Germline V gene data show CDR1 as LGHNA and CDR2 as YSLEER. The V end was cut by 0 bases, the J end by 6 bases, with 15 bases between. There are 15 residues in the CDR3. The CDR3 DNA reads as TGCGCCAGCAGCCAAGATCAGCTGTTAGCGTTCGAGCAGTACTTC. Translated, it gives CASSQDQLLAFEQYF.

As concerns this clone: Other DNA sequences within the sample encode an identical CDR3. The chain employs TRBV7-2 and TRBJ1-1, with 8 positions matching TRBD1. After removal of 2 bases from V and 0 bases from J, the junction contained 2 bases not matched to a gene. Germline V gives CDR1 SGHTA, CDR2 FQGNSA. The CDR3 totals 15 residues. CDR3 protein: CASSLQGAMNTEAFF. DNA of the CDR3: TGTGCCAGCAGCTTACAGGGGGCCATGAACACTGAAGCTTTCTTT.

The chain carries TRBV28 and TRBJ2-2; a possible D gene is TRBD1 (5 bases). This CDR3 region has 15 residues. With 5 bases removed from V and 6 bases from J, the gap between germline ends came to 16 bases. The germline V gene encodes CDR1 MDHEN and CDR2 SYDVKM. CDR3 region: CASSTSPGIPGELFF. CDR3 nucleotides: TGTGCCAGCAGTACAAGTCCAGGGATCCCCGGGGAGCTGTTTTTT.

The J gene is TRBJ2-3, the V gene TRBV28, with 7 bases fitting TRBD2. The V gene's germline CDR1 is MDHEN and CDR2 SYDVKM. The CDR3 consists of 14 residues. V was pared by 7 bases and J by 0 bases, with 4 bases of the junction left unmatched. This chain's CDR3 is CASIHSGSTDTQYF. CDR3 DNA: TGTGCCAGCATCCATAGCGGGAGCACAGATACGCAGTATTTT.

V and J are TRBV5-4 and TRBJ1-2, with 9 nucleotides matching TRBD1. Unmatched junction bases numbered 4, after V lost 0 bases and J lost 4 bases. Germline-derived CDR1 and CDR2 are SGHNT and YYREEE (reference sequence). This CDR3 has 15 residues. For the CDR3, the DNA is TGTGCCAGCAGCTTGGGGGAGGGACAGGGCTATGGCTACACCTTC. Its protein product is CASSLGEGQGYGYTF. Combining the CDR3 with reference TRBV5-4 and TRBJ1-2 gives the whole variable domain ETGVTQSPTHLIKTRGQQVTLRCSSQSGHNTVSWYQQALGQGPQFIFQYYREEENGRGNFPPRFSGLQFPNYSSELNVNALELDDSALYLCASSLGEGQGYGYTFGSGTRLTVV.